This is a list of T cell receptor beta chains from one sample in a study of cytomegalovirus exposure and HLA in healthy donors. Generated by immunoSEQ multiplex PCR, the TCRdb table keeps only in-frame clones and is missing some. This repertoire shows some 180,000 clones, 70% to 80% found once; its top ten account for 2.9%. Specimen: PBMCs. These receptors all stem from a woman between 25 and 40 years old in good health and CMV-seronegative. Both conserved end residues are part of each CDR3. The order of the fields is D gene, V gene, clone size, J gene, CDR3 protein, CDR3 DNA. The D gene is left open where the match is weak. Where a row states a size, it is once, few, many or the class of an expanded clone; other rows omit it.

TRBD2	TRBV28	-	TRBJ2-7	CASRGLAGTREQYF	TGTGCCAGCCGTGGACTAGCGGGAACCCGCGAGCAGTACTTC
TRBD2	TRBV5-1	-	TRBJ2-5	CASSFGVGLAGAEETQYF	TGCGCCAGCAGCTTTGGGGTTGGACTAGCGGGAGCGGAAGAGACCCAGTACTTC
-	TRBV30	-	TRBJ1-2	CAWEIGSGAPWGYTF	TGTGCCTGGGAAATAGGGTCAGGGGCCCCTTGGGGCTACACCTTC
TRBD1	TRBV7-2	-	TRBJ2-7	CASSPRTGTYEQYF	TGTGCCAGCAGCCCTCGGACAGGGACCTACGAGCAGTACTTC
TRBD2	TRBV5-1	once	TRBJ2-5	CASSSVAGEETQYF	TGCGCCAGCAGCTCAGTAGCGGGGGAAGAGACCCAGTACTTC
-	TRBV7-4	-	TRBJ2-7	CASSLALIRQEPSYEQYF	TGTGCCAGCAGCTTAGCGCTAATACGACAGGAGCCCTCCTACGAGCAGTACTTC
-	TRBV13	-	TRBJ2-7	CASSYPGVNEQYF	TGTGCCAGCAGCTATCCGGGAGTGAACGAGCAGTACTTC
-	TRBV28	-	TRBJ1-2	CAIQASYGYTF	TGTGCCATACAGGCCTCCTATGGCTACACCTTC
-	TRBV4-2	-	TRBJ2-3	CASSQSRSGDTQYF	TGTGCCAGCAGCCAGTCCCGGTCGGGAGATACGCAGTATTTT
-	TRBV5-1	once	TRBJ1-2	CASSWGIRDSRHTF	TGCGCCAGCAGCTGGGGAATCAGGGACTCCCGCCACACCTTC
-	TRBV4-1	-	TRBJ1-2	CASSQDLGGRYGYPF	TGCGCCAGCAGCCAAGATCTAGGGGGACGATATGGCTACCCCTTC
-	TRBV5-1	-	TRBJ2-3	CASSLRGESSTDTQYF	TGCGCCAGCAGCTTGAGAGGAGAATCTAGCACAGATACGCAGTATTTT
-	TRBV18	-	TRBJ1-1	CASSPGLNTEAFF	TGTGCCAGCTCACCAGGGCTGAACACTGAAGCTTTCTTT
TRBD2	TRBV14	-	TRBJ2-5	CASSQGLLAGATETQYF	TGTGCCAGCAGCCAAGGTTTACTAGCGGGAGCTACGGAGACCCAGTACTTC
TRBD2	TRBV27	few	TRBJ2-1	CAIKRRSGGSYNEQFF	TGTGCCATCAAGCGACGAAGCGGGGGCTCCTACAATGAGCAGTTCTTC
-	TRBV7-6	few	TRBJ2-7	CASSLSGSGYEQYF	TGTGCCAGCAGCTTATCCGGGAGTGGGTACGAGCAGTACTTC
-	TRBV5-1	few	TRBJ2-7	CASSLVRDEQYF	TGCGCCAGCAGCTTGGTCAGGGACGAGCAGTACTTC
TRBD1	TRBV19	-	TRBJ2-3	CASKDRGRSDTQYF	TGTGCCAGTAAAGACAGGGGAAGGTCAGATACGCAGTATTTT
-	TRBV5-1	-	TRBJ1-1	CASSRGGVLNTEAFF	TGCGCCAGCAGCAGAGGAGGGGTTTTGAACACTGAAGCTTTCTTT
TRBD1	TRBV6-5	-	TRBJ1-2	CASSLGQGDGYTF	TGTGCCAGCAGTTTAGGACAGGGGGATGGCTACACCTTC
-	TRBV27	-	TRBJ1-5	CASSSYHEAVGSNQPQHF	TGTGCCAGCAGTTCCTACCATGAGGCAGTCGGGAGCAATCAGCCCCAGCATTTT
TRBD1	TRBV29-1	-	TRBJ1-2	CSVQGQIYGYTF	TGCAGCGTGCAGGGACAGATCTATGGCTACACCTTC
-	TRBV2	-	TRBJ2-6	CASSAANSGANVLTF	TGTGCCAGCAGCGCGGCCAACTCTGGGGCCAACGTCCTGACTTTC
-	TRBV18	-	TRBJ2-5	CASSPPGLARETQYF	TGTGCCAGCTCACCACCAGGGCTAGCGCGCGAGACCCAGTACTTC
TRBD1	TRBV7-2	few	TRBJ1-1	CASSLQGANTEAFF	TGTGCCAGCAGCTTACAGGGGGCGAACACTGAAGCTTTCTTT
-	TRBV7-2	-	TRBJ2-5	CASSLAVRFGETQYF	TGTGCCAGCAGCTTAGCCGTCCGCTTCGGAGAGACCCAGTACTTC
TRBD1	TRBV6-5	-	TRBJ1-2	CASSYGTGIYGYTF	TGTGCCAGCAGTTACGGGACAGGGATCTATGGCTACACCTTC
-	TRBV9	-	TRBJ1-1	CASSPRETEAFF	TGTGCCAGCAGCCCCCGAGAGACTGAAGCTTTCTTT
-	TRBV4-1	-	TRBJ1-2	CASSQMDRLNYGYTF	TGCGCCAGCAGCCAAATGGACAGACTGAACTATGGCTACACCTTC
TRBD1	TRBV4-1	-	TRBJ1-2	CASSRPGGDGYTF	TGCGCCAGCAGCAGGCCAGGGGGCGACGGCTACACCTTC
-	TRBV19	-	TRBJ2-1	CAIGGGTAYNEQFF	TGTGCCATAGGGGGGGGGACTGCCTACAATGAGCAGTTCTTC
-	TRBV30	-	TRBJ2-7	CAWSSQGEQYF	TGTGCCTGGAGTTCCCAGGGAGAGCAGTACTTC
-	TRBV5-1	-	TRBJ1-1	CASTLGAELNTEAFF	TGCGCCAGCACCCTTGGGGCCGAGTTGAACACTGAAGCTTTCTTT
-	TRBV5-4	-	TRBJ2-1	CASSFDSPVGDEQFF	TGTGCCAGCAGTTTCGACAGTCCGGTAGGGGATGAGCAGTTCTTC
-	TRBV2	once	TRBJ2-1	CASYARYNEQFF	TGTGCCAGTTACGCGAGATACAATGAGCAGTTCTTC
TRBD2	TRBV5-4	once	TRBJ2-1	CASSSGTIVEQFF	TGTGCCAGCAGTTCCGGGACTATTGTAGAGCAGTTCTTC
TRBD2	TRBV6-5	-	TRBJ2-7	CASSAASGTYEQYF	TGTGCCAGCAGTGCGGCTAGCGGGACATACGAGCAGTACTTC
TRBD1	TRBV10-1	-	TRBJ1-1	CASSESAGGNTEAFF	TGCGCCAGCAGTGAGTCGGCAGGGGGGAACACTGAAGCTTTCTTT
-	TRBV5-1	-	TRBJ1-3	CASSSTGISGNTIYF	TGCGCCAGCAGCTCCACAGGGATCTCTGGAAACACCATATATTTT
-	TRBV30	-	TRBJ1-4	CASPREGGLFF	TGTGCCTCCCCACGGGAGGGAGGGCTGTTTTTT
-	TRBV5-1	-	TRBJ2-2	CASTYGGGLGTGELFF	TGCGCCAGCACCTATGGAGGGGGCTTGGGCACCGGGGAGCTGTTTTTT
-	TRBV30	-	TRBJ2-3	CAWRITAIDTQYF	TGTGCCTGGAGGATTACAGCCATAGATACGCAGTATTTT
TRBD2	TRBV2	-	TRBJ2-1	CASSEVRLAVYNEQFF	TGTGCCAGCAGCGAAGTACGGCTAGCGGTTTACAATGAGCAGTTCTTC
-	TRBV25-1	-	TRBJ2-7	CASSDWPLAYEQYF	TGTGCCAGCAGTGACTGGCCGCTGGCCTACGAGCAGTACTTC
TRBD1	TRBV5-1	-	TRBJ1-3	CASSLGTQQGNTIYF	TGCGCCAGCAGCTTGGGGACTCAACAGGGGAACACCATATATTTT
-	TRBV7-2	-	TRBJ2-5	CASSSSGSGGTQYF	TGTGCCAGCAGCAGCTCTGGCTCTGGAGGGACCCAGTACTTC
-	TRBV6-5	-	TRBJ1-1	CASSYTTENTEAFF	TGTGCCAGCAGTTATACCACTGAGAACACTGAAGCTTTCTTT
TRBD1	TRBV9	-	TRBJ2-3	CASSASWGQGAVRSTQYF	TGTGCCAGCAGCGCGTCCTGGGGACAGGGGGCCGTTCGGAGTACGCAGTATTTT
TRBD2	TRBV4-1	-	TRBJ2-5	CASSRAGTSFGETQYF	TGCGCCAGCAGCCGGGCCGGGACTAGCTTTGGTGAGACCCAGTACTTC
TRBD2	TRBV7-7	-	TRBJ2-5	CASSPNPSGAETQYF	TGTGCTAGCAGCCCTAACCCTAGCGGGGCGGAGACCCAGTACTTC
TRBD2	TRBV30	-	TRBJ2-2	CAWSASRTSGGPGELFF	TGTGCCTGGAGTGCGTCCCGGACTAGCGGGGGACCCGGGGAGCTGTTTTTT